Listed below are T cell receptor beta chains from one sample, sequenced in a study of CD8 T cells in ankylosing spondylitis. TCRdb fed the 5' RACE reads into MiXCR, producing one record per CDR3 protein. Counted here are about 39,000 distinct CDR3 sequences, approximately 10% occurring once; the ten biggest clones make up approximately 16%. Sequencing used blood, either unsorted or a sorted T cell fraction (not recorded which). The receptor source for this set is a male donor with ankylosing spondylitis or in good health (not recorded which). The conserved cysteine and the conserved F or W are not part of the CDR3 here. Fields, in order: V gene, J gene, CDR3 protein.

TRBV2	TRBJ1-5	ASRGTGGAYSNQPQH
TRBV7-9	TRBJ2-7	ASSLVAAGGPYEQY
TRBV6-1	TRBJ2-4	ASRSGTENIQY
TRBV7-9	TRBJ1-3	ASSLTAASGNTIY
TRBV5-1	TRBJ1-1	ASSSGTGGTNTEAF
TRBV7-2	TRBJ2-7	ASSHGGPTGRREQY
TRBV28	TRBJ2-3	ASGTSDTQY
TRBV28	TRBJ2-7	ASSGTPPYEQY
TRBV5-1	TRBJ2-7	ASSLGGTSGSYEQY
TRBV29-1	TRBJ2-5	SVGLGTGQETQY
TRBV5-4	TRBJ2-1	ASSILNYEQF
TRBV5-6	TRBJ2-5	ASSRVLETQY
TRBV7-6	TRBJ2-5	ASSLGGSGETQY